This TCR beta chain originates from a study of blood T cell repertoires in COVID-19. On the study more broadly: Both acute and convalescent COVID-19 samples were obtained from the United States, Italy and Spain. Nucleic acid was either cDNA or gDNA, and it came from T cells, B-cell-depleted T cells, or PBMCs.

After removal of 1 base from V and 2 bases from J, the junction contained 5 bases not matched to a gene. Germline V gene sequence: CDR1 KGHSH, CDR2 LQKENI. The CDR3 is 16 amino acids. Per the original data handling: Amplification with reference gene primers provided the estimates of nucleated cell counts. Produced via immunoSEQ multiplex PCR; TCRdb's table is partial and in-frame only. That table gives V, J and clone size, and the DNA gave D and trimming. The sample carries more than 100,000 clones, around 90% recorded once. The sequenced sample was peripheral blood. The V gene is TRBV18, the J gene TRBJ1-5, with TRBD1 matching 7 bases. This receptor was identified in a woman older than 75 in a cohort sampled during active COVID-19. The DNA for the CDR3 is TGTGCCAGCTCACCACGGGGGACAGAAGGCAATCAGCCCCAGCATTTT. Translating gives CASSPRGTEGNQPQHF.